This TCR beta chain was sequenced during a study of shared clonotypes between healthy human individuals. V trimming: 2 bases; J trimming: 4 bases; junction bases outside the gene matches: 4. CDR1 is MDHEN and CDR2 is SYDVKM in the germline V gene. The CDR3 has 14 residues. Only in-frame clones appear in the TCRdb table, and some are missing; sequencing was by immunoSEQ multiplex PCR. This sample has about a million clones, with approximately 77% found just once. The TCR originated in a man between 18 and 29 years old in good health. Some clones in this sample may be carry-over from other donors' samples. This chain joins TRBV28 and TRBJ1-1; TRBD1 aligns across 7 bases. The sequenced sample consisted of memory CD4+ T cells from PBMCs. The subset was: CD45RA-negative fraction. The CDR3 loop is CASSLTGVGTEAFF. The DNA for the CDR3 is TGTGCCAGCAGTTTAACAGGGGTCGGCACTGAAGCTTTCTTT.